These T cell receptor beta chains were read from a single sample in a study of T cell responses to AZD1222 COVID-19 vaccine. TCRdb's table, derived via immunoSEQ multiplex PCR, lists solely in-frame clones and lacks some. The data show under 70,000 clones, around nine tenths seen once. Sequenced material: peripheral blood, taken on day 0 of AZD1222 vaccination. These receptors came from an adult in good health. Each CDR3 is given with its conserved first and last residue. The D gene is left open where the match is weak. Some rows mark clone size as missing; the rest say once, few, many or name a class of expanded clone.

j_call | clone_size | d_call | v_call | cdr3_aa | cdr3_nt
TRBJ1-6 | - | - | TRBV7-2 | CASSSAGFNSPLHF | TGTGCCAGCAGCTCCGCGGGTTTTAATTCACCCCTCCACTTT
TRBJ2-1 | few | - | TRBV14 | CASSPGLGREQFF | TGTGCCAGCAGTCCTGGCCTCGGGCGTGAGCAGTTCTTC
TRBJ1-5 | - | - | TRBV21-1 | CASSKRDSNQPQHF | TGTGCCAGCAGCAAGAGGGACAGCAATCAGCCCCAGCATTTT
TRBJ2-5 | - | TRBD2 | TRBV28 | CASTLAGGQYQETQYF | TGTGCCAGCACCCTAGCGGGGGGGCAGTACCAAGAGACCCAGTACTTC
TRBJ1-3 | few | - | TRBV11-2 | CASSIHPSRDTFSGNTIYF | TGTGCCAGCAGCATTCACCCTAGCCGGGACACTTTCTCTGGAAACACCATATATTTT
TRBJ2-1 | - | TRBD2 | TRBV19 | CASNGFGRRERGEQFF | TGTGCCAGTAACGGGTTCGGCAGGCGGGAGAGGGGCGAGCAGTTCTTC
TRBJ1-1 | - | - | TRBV9 | CASSVAGNTEAFF | TGTGCCAGCAGCGTAGCGGGGAACACTGAAGCTTTCTTT
TRBJ1-2 | - | - | TRBV6-5 | CATSASPDLNYGYTF | TGTGCCACCTCAGCATCCCCGGACCTAAACTATGGCTACACCTTC
TRBJ1-1 | - | - | TRBV7-8 | CASSFWTDNTEAFF | TGTGCCAGCAGCTTCTGGACGGATAACACTGAAGCTTTCTTT
TRBJ2-1 | few | TRBD1 | TRBV11-3 | CASSLRGTGGNEQFF | TGTGCCAGCAGCCTCAGGGGGACAGGGGGCAATGAGCAGTTCTTC
TRBJ2-7 | - | - | TRBV12-3/TRBV12-4 | CASSSGQYEQYF | TGTGCCAGCAGTTCCGGACAGTACGAGCAGTACTTC
TRBJ1-2 | - | - | TRBV2 | CASSPTTGTNYGYTF | TGTGCCAGCAGCCCGACGACAGGAACTAACTATGGCTACACCTTC
TRBJ2-3 | - | TRBD1 | TRBV5-4 | CASSFRGTTDTQYF | TGTGCCAGCAGCTTCAGGGGGACCACAGATACGCAGTATTTT
TRBJ2-3 | - | - | TRBV2 | CASSTRDLQSTDTQYF | TGTGCCAGCAGTACGAGGGACCTACAGAGCACAGATACGCAGTATTTT
TRBJ2-1 | - | TRBD2 | TRBV30 | CAWSVRAGWSYNEQFF | TGTGCCTGGAGTGTACGAGCGGGATGGTCCTACAATGAGCAGTTCTTC
TRBJ1-2 | - | TRBD1 | TRBV11-2 | CASSSGQGAGGGYTF | TGTGCCAGCAGCTCCGGACAGGGGGCCGGGGGTGGCTACACCTTC
TRBJ1-2 | - | - | TRBV3-1/TRBV3-2 | CASSQGGGNGYTF | TGTGCCAGCAGCCAAGGGGGAGGGAATGGCTACACCTTC
TRBJ2-7 | - | - | TRBV7-9 | CASSPWRSAGGFREQYF | TGTGCCAGCAGCCCGTGGAGGTCGGCAGGGGGGTTTCGGGAGCAGTACTTC
TRBJ1-1 | - | TRBD1 | TRBV18 | CASSQGQRLSEAFF | TGTGCCAGCTCACAGGGACAGCGGTTGTCTGAAGCTTTCTTT
TRBJ1-1 | - | TRBD1 | TRBV24-1 | CATSEGTGRGTEAFF | TGTGCCACCAGTGAAGGGACAGGGAGAGGCACTGAAGCTTTCTTT
TRBJ1-1 | - | - | TRBV7-9 | CASSLSAGMNTEAFF | TGTGCCAGCAGCTTGAGTGCGGGAATGAACACTGAAGCTTTCTTT
TRBJ2-5 | - | TRBD2 | TRBV3-1/TRBV3-2 | CASSRRTSGREETQYF | TGTGCCAGCAGCCGGAGGACTAGCGGGAGAGAAGAGACCCAGTACTTC
TRBJ1-4 | - | - | TRBV19 | CASRLNGRTNEKLFF | TGTGCCAGTAGGCTTAATGGGAGAACTAATGAAAAACTGTTTTTT
TRBJ1-5 | - | TRBD1 | TRBV7-2 | CASSLDRGSNQPQHF | TGTGCCAGCAGCTTAGACAGGGGCAGCAATCAGCCCCAGCATTTT
TRBJ2-4 | - | - | TRBV7-2 | CASSTGTARGKNIQYF | TGTGCCAGCAGCACAGGGACCGCCCGGGGCAAAAACATTCAGTACTTC
TRBJ1-5 | once | TRBD1 | TRBV10-2 | CASRGTGDNQPQHF | TGCGCCAGCAGGGGGACAGGAGACAATCAGCCCCAGCATTTT
TRBJ2-5 | - | - | TRBV15 | CATSRDPQPKYF | TGTGCCACCAGCAGAGATCCCCAACCCAAGTACTTC
TRBJ1-2 | - | - | TRBV25-1 | CASSDLGSGGYTF | TGTGCCAGCAGTGATCTGGGCTCGGGTGGCTACACCTTC
TRBJ2-1 | - | TRBD2 | TRBV5-4 | CASSGRLAGVDEQFF | TGTGCCAGCAGCGGACGACTAGCGGGAGTGGATGAGCAGTTCTTC
TRBJ1-3 | - | - | TRBV18 | CASSPMNERNTIYF | TGTGCCAGCTCACCAATGAACGAGAGAAACACCATATATTTT
TRBJ2-5 | - | TRBD1 | TRBV15 | CATSRETGTGIETQYF | TGTGCCACCAGCAGAGAAACCGGGACAGGGATTGAGACCCAGTACTTC
TRBJ2-2 | - | TRBD1 | TRBV6-5 | CASSRDRANTGELFF | TGTGCCAGCAGTCGGGACAGGGCGAACACCGGGGAGCTGTTTTTT
TRBJ2-2 | - | - | TRBV29-1 | CSALQLEGGTSTGELFF | TGCAGCGCCCTCCAGTTAGAGGGGGGCACATCCACCGGGGAGCTGTTTTTT
TRBJ2-7 | - | TRBD2 | TRBV7-9 | CASEVAGTLSYEQYF | TGTGCCAGCGAAGTAGCGGGTACCCTTTCCTACGAGCAGTACTTC
TRBJ1-4 | - | TRBD1 | TRBV19 | CASSEQGGEKLFF | TGTGCCAGTAGCGAACAGGGGGGTGAAAAACTGTTTTTT
TRBJ1-1 | - | TRBD1 | TRBV10-3 | CAISRQGADTEAFF | TGTGCCATCAGCCGACAGGGGGCCGACACTGAAGCTTTCTTT
TRBJ2-4 | - | - | TRBV4-1 | CASSQALGVGRDKNIQYF | TGCGCCAGCAGCCAAGCTCTTGGAGTGGGGCGGGACAAAAACATTCAGTACTTC